Sequencing of this T cell receptor (beta chain) was carried out in a study of beta chain features in type 1 diabetes. All of the isolated RNA was reverse transcribed, so expressed TCRB transcripts were sequenced. TCRdb's copy holds only in-frame clones and misses some; the assay was immunoSEQ multiplex PCR. The sample lists 300,000 to 350,000 clones; about 19% were seen once. The CDR3 totals 13 residues. Germline-derived CDR1 and CDR2 are SQVTM and ANQGSEA. The V end was cut by 1 base, the J end by 3 bases, with 9 bases between. A remark on this clone: The antigen remains unidentified.

General study results and limits: Across patients, naive, central memory and Treg TCRB repertoires exhibited apparently greater similarity than was observed across healthy donors. In every one of the four CD4+ subsets, TCRB CDR3s were moderately but significantly shorter in Type 1 diabetes patients. Insertion counts at VDJ junctions were lower in type 1 diabetes patients, who also showed more deletions there.

The chain has TRBV29-1 and TRBJ1-1; no reliable D call. The receptor's source is a woman aged 18-30 years in good health. The sample comprised naive CD4+ T cells from blood. The CDR3 loop reads CSVEGALYTEAFF. The CDR3 DNA is TGCAGCGTTGAAGGGGCCCTCTACACTGAAGCTTTCTTT.